This T cell receptor (beta chain) originates from a study of blood T cell repertoires in COVID-19. The wider study: Researchers got acute and convalescent COVID-19 samples from the United States, Italy and Spain. In each case, the material was cDNA or gDNA derived from T cells, B-cell-depleted T cells, or PBMCs.

Per the authors' pipeline: Amplification of reference gene primers provided the estimated nucleated cell counts. Produced via immunoSEQ multiplex PCR; TCRdb's table is partial and in-frame only. V, J and clone size were drawn from that table, and D and trimming were deduced from the DNA. Of some 210,000 clones listed, about four fifths are singletons. The CDR3 sequence is 16 residues long. Trimming removed 5 bases from V and 2 bases from J; junction bases left unmatched: 6. The germline gives CDR1 LGHDT, CDR2 YNNKEL (reference sequence). The source of this sequence is a man aged 45-60 years with active or convalescent COVID-19. Sequenced: peripheral blood. The rearrangement links TRBV3-1 (or the pseudogene TRBV3-2) to TRBJ1-1; TRBD1 agrees at 12 bases. Here the CDR3 reads CASSSAGTGGNTEAFF. DNA for the CDR3: TGTGCCAGCAGCTCCGCCGGGACAGGGGGCAACACTGAAGCTTTCTTT.